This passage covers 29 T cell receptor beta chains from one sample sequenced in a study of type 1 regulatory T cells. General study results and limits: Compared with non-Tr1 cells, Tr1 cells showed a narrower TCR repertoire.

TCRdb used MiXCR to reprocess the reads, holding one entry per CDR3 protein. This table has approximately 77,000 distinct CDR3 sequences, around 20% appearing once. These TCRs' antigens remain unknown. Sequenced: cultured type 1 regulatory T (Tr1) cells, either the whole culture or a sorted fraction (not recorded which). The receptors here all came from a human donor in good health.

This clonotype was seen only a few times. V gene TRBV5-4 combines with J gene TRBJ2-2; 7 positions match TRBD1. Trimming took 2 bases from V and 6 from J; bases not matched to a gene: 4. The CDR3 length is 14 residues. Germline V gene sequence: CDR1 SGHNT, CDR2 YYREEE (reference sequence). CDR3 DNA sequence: TGTGCCAGCAGCTTACAGGGGATGGCCGGGGAGCTGTTTTTT. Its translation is CASSLQGMAGELFF.

The CDR3: CASSYSDGETQYF. The CDR3 nucleotides read TGTGCCAGCAGTTACTCGGATGGGGAGACCCAGTACTTC. The rearrangement joins TRBV6-5 to TRBJ2-5; D ambiguous. The CDR3 is 13 amino acids. Germline CDR1 MNHEY, CDR2 SVGAGI. Between the trimmed V and J ends, which lost 0 bases and 5 bases, there was a span of 7 bases.

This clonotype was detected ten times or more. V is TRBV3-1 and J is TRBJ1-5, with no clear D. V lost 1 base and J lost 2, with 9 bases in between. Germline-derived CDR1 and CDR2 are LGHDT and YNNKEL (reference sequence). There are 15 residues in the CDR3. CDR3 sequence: CASSQGIRGNQPQHF. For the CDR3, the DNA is TGTGCCAGCAGCCAAGGGATCCGGGGCAATCAGCCCCAGCATTTT. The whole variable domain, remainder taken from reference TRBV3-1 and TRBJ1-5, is DTAVSQTPKYLVTQMGNDKSIKCEQNLGHDTMYWYKQDSKKFLKIMFSYNNKELIINETVPNRFSPKSPDKAHLNLHINSLELGDSAVYFCASSQGIRGNQPQHFGDGTRLSIL.

CDR3 DNA: TGTGCCAGCAGCTTGGCGACTGGGACAGCAAATAATTCACCCCTCCACTTT. Translation: CASSLATGTANNSPLHF. The rearrangement links TRBV7-9 to TRBJ1-6; TRBD1 agrees at 7 bases. Germline V gene sequence: CDR1 SEHNR, CDR2 FQNEAQ (reference sequence). This CDR3 is 17 amino acids long. The V and J ends lost 3 bases and 5 bases, in that order; junction bases with no gene match: 10.

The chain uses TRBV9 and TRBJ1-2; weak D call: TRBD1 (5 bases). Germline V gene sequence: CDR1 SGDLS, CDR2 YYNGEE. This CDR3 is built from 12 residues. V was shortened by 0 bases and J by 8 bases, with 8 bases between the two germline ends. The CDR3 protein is CASSVVGGGYTF. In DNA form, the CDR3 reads TGTGCCAGCAGCGTAGTGGGGGGAGGCTACACCTTC.

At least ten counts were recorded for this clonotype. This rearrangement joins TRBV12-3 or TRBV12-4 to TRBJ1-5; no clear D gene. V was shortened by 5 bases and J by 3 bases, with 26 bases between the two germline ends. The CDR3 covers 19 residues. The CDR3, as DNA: TGTGCCAGCAGTCCATCCCTGGACCGTTTCCGACGTTTCAATCAGCCCCAGCATTTT. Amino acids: CASSPSLDRFRRFNQPQHF.

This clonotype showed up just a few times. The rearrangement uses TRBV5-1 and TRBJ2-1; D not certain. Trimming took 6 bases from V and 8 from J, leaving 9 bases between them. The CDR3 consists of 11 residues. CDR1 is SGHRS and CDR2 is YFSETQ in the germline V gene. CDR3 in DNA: TGCGCCAGCAAAGGGTTCTATGAGCAGTTCTTC. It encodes CASKGFYEQFF.

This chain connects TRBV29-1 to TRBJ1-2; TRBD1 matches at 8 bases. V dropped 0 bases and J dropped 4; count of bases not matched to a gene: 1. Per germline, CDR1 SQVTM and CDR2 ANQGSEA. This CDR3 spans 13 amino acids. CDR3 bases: TGCAGCGTTGAAGAACAGGGGGGCTATGGCTACACCTTC. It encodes CSVEEQGGYGYTF.

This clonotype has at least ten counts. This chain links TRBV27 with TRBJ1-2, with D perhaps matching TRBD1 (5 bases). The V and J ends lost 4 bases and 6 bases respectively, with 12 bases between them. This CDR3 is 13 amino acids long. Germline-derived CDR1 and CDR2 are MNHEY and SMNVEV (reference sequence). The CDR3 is CASSWGEGHGYTF. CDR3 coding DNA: TGTGCCAGCAGTTGGGGGGAGGGGCATGGCTACACCTTC.

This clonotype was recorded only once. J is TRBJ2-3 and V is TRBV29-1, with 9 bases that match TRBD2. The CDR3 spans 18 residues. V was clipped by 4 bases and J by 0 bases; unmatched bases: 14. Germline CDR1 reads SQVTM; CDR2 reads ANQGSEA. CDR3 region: CSVGEPSGIGASTDTQYF. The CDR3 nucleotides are TGCAGCGTTGGGGAGCCTAGCGGGATCGGGGCTAGCACAGATACGCAGTATTTT.

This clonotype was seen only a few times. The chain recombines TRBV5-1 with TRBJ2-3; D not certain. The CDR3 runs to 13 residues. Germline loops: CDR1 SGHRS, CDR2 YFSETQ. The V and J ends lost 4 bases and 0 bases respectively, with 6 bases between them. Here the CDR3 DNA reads TGCGCCAGCAGCATAGGGAGCACAGATACGCAGTATTTT. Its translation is CASSIGSTDTQYF.

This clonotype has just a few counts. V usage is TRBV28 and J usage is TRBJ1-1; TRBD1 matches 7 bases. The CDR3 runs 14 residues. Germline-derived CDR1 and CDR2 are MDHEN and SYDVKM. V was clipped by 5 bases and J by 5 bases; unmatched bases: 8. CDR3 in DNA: TGTGCCAGCAGTCAGCAGGGGGGTGATACTGAAGCTTTCTTT. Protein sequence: CASSQQGGDTEAFF.

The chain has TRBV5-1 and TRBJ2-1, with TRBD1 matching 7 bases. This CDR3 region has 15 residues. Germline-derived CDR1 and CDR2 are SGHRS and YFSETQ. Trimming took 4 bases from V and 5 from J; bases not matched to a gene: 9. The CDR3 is CASSREGQIHNEQFF. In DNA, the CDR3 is TGCGCCAGCAGCAGAGAGGGACAGATCCACAATGAGCAGTTCTTC.

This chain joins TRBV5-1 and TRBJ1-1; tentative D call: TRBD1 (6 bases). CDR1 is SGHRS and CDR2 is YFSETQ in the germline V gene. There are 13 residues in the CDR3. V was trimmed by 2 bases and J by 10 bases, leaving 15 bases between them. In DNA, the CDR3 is TGCGCCAGCAGCTTCTCAGGGGACTTACTAGCTTTCTTT. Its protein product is CASSFSGDLLAFF.

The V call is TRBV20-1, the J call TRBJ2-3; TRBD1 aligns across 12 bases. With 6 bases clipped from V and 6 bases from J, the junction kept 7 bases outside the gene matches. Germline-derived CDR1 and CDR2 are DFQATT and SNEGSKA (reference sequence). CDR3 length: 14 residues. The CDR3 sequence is CSAKRDRGLDTQYF. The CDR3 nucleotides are TGCAGTGCAAAGAGGGACAGGGGGCTCGATACGCAGTATTTT.

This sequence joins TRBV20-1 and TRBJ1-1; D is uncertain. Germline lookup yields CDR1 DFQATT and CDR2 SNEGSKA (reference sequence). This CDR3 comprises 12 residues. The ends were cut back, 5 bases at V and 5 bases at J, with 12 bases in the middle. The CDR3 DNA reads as TGCAGTGCTGTGCCCATGGGTACTGAAGCTTTCTTT. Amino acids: CSAVPMGTEAFF.

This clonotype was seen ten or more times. This chain's CDR3 is CASSVHSSGSTDTQYF. For the CDR3, the DNA is TGCGCCAGCAGCGTCCACTCTAGCGGGAGCACAGATACGCAGTATTTT. The rearrangement links TRBV5-1 to TRBJ2-3, with 8 bases lining up with TRBD2. The CDR3 is made up of 16 amino acids. V gave up 4 bases and J gave up 0 bases; unmatched junction bases: 7. Germline assignment: CDR1 SGHRS and CDR2 YFSETQ.

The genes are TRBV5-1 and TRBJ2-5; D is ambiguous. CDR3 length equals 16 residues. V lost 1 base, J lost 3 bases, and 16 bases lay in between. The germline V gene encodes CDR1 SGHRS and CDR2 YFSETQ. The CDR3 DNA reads TGCGCCAGCAGCTTGTTCGGCCCATTAACCAAAGAGACCCAGTACTTC. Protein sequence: CASSLFGPLTKETQYF.

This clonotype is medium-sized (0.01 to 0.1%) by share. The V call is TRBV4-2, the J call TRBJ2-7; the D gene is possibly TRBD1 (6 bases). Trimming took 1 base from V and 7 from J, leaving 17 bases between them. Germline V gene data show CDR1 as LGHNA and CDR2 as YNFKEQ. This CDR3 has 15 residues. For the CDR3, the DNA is TGTGCCAGCAGCCAAGGGGGGACACTGGCCCTGGAGCAGTACTTC. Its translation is CASSQGGTLALEQYF.

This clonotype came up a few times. The CDR3 sequence is CASSYGDGYTF. CDR3 sequence (DNA): TGTGCCAGCAGTTACGGGGATGGCTACACCTTC. This sequence joins TRBV12-3 or TRBV12-4 and TRBJ1-2; D gene unclear. This CDR3 spans 11 amino acids. V was trimmed by 4 bases and J by 6 bases, leaving 6 bases between them.

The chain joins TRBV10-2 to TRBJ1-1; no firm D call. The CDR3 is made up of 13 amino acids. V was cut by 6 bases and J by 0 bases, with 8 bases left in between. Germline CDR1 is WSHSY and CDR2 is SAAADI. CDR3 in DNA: TGCGCCAGCAGGGGTGGAGTGAACACTGAAGCTTTCTTT. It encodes CASRGGVNTEAFF.

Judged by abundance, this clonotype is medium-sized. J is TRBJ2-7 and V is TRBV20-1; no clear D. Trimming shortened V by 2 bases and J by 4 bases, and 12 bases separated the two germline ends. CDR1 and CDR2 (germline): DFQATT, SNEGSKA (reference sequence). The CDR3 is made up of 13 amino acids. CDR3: CSARPGVGYEQYF. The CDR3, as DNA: TGCAGTGCTAGACCAGGAGTGGGGTACGAGCAGTACTTC.

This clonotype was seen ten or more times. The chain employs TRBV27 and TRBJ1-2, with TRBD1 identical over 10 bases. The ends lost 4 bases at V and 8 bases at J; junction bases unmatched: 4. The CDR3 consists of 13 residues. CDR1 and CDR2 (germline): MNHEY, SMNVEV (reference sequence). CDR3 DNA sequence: TGTGCCAGCAGTTCTCCGACAGGGGGCGGCTACACCTTC. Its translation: CASSSPTGGGYTF.

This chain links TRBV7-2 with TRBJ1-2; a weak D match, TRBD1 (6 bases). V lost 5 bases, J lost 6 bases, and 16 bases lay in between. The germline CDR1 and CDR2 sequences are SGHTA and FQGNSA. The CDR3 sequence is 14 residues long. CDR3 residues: CASSPSRDMDGYTF. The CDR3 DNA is TGTGCCAGCAGCCCGTCCCGGGACATGGATGGCTACACCTTC.

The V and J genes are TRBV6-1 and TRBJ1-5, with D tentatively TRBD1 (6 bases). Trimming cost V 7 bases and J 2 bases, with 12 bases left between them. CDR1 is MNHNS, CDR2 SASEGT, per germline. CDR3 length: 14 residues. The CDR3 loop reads CASKQGGGNQPQHF. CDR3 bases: TGTGCCAGCAAACAGGGAGGGGGCAATCAGCCCCAGCATTTT.

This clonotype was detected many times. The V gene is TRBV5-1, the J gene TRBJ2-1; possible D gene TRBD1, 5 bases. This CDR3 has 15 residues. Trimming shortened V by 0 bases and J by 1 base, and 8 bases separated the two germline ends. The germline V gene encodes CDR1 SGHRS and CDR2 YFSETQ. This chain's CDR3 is CASSLAQGSYNEQFF. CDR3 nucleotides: TGCGCCAGCAGCTTGGCTCAGGGATCCTACAATGAGCAGTTCTTC.

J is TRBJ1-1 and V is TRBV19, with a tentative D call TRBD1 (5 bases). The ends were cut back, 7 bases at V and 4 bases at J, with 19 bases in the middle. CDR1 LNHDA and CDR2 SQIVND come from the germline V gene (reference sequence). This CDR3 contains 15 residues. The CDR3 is CASTLGTWRRTEAFF. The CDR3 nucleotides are TGTGCCAGTACCCTAGGGACCTGGCGGCGCACTGAAGCTTTCTTT. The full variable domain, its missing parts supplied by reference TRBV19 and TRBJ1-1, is DGGITQSPKYLFRKEGQNVTLSCEQNLNHDAMYWYRQDPGQGLRLIYYSQIVNDFQKGDIAEGYSVSREKKESFPLTVTSAQKNPTAFYLCASTLGTWRRTEAFFGQGTRLTVV.

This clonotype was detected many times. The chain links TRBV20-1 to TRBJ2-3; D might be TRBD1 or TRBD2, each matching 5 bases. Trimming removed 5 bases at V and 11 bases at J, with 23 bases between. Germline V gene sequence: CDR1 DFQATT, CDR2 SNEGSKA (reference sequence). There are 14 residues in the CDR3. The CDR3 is CSADFWDPGHGQYF. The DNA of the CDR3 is TGCAGTGCTGACTTTTGGGACCCGGGTCATGGGCAGTATTTT.

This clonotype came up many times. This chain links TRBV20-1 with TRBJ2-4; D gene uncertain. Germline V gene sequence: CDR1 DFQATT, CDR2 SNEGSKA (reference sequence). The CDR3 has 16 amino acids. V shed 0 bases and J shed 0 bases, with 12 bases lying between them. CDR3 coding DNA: TGCAGTGCTAGAGATCGGAACTTCCTAGCCAAAAACATTCAGTACTTC. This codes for CSARDRNFLAKNIQYF.